A selection of T cell receptor beta chains follows, all from one sample in a study of cytomegalovirus exposure and HLA in healthy donors. Method: immunoSEQ multiplex PCR; TCRdb's copy keeps in-frame clones and lacks some. The sample lists 150,000 to 200,000 clones, about 80% occurring once. Sequenced input: PBMCs. The receptors here all came from a woman between 40 and 55 years old in good health and CMV-seronegative. Both conserved end residues are part of each CDR3. The order of the fields is D gene, V gene, clone size, J gene, CDR3 length, CDR3 protein, CDR3 DNA. The D gene is left open where the match is weak. Rows may omit the clone size; those that give it use once, few, many or a size class.

D gene: -; V gene: TRBV2; clone size: -; J gene: TRBJ2-4; CDR3 length: 13; CDR3 protein: CASKQGSQNSQYF; CDR3 DNA: TGTGCCAGCAAGCAAGGATCACAAAACAGTCAGTACTTC
D gene: TRBD1; V gene: TRBV28; clone size: -; J gene: TRBJ2-3; CDR3 length: 15; CDR3 protein: CASKDRGRRTDTQYF; CDR3 DNA: TGTGCCAGCAAGGACAGGGGGAGAAGGACAGATACGCAGTATTTT
D gene: -; V gene: TRBV7-9; clone size: -; J gene: TRBJ1-4; CDR3 length: 14; CDR3 protein: CASSSSRDIEKLFF; CDR3 DNA: TGTGCCAGCAGCTCGAGCCGGGACATTGAAAAACTGTTTTTT
D gene: -; V gene: TRBV14; clone size: -; J gene: TRBJ2-2; CDR3 length: 16; CDR3 protein: CASSQLARTNTGELFF; CDR3 DNA: TGTGCCAGCAGCCAACTAGCGAGAACGAACACCGGGGAGCTGTTTTTT
D gene: -; V gene: TRBV28; clone size: -; J gene: TRBJ1-4; CDR3 length: 14; CDR3 protein: CASMAGISGEKLFF; CDR3 DNA: TGTGCCAGCATGGCAGGGATATCGGGTGAAAAACTGTTTTTT
D gene: -; V gene: TRBV28; clone size: -; J gene: TRBJ1-5; CDR3 length: 16; CDR3 protein: CASRSQDSFRYQPQHF; CDR3 DNA: TGTGCCAGCCGCTCCCAGGACAGCTTCAGATATCAGCCCCAGCATTTT
D gene: -; V gene: TRBV19; clone size: -; J gene: TRBJ2-3; CDR3 length: 15; CDR3 protein: CASSIAQTTSDTQYF; CDR3 DNA: TGTGCCAGTAGTATCGCCCAGACTACGTCGGATACGCAGTATTTT
D gene: -; V gene: TRBV18; clone size: -; J gene: TRBJ2-5; CDR3 length: 15; CDR3 protein: CASSPLQGIQETQYF; CDR3 DNA: TGTGCCAGCTCACCACTACAGGGAATCCAAGAGACCCAGTACTTC
D gene: -; V gene: TRBV7-9; clone size: once; J gene: TRBJ2-3; CDR3 length: 15; CDR3 protein: CASSFLGGATDTQYF; CDR3 DNA: TGTGCCAGCAGCTTCTTGGGGGGAGCGACAGATACGCAGTATTTT
D gene: -; V gene: TRBV7-2; clone size: once; J gene: TRBJ1-1; CDR3 length: 17; CDR3 protein: CASSQISLRGMNTEAFF; CDR3 DNA: TGTGCCAGCAGCCAGATTTCACTTCGAGGGATGAACACTGAAGCTTTCTTT
D gene: TRBD1; V gene: TRBV5-4; clone size: -; J gene: TRBJ2-7; CDR3 length: 14; CDR3 protein: CASSLPGQGYEQYF; CDR3 DNA: TGTGCCAGCAGCTTACCGGGACAGGGCTACGAGCAGTACTTC
D gene: -; V gene: TRBV10-3; clone size: -; J gene: TRBJ1-1; CDR3 length: 14; CDR3 protein: CAISVKGGNTEAFF; CDR3 DNA: TGTGCCATCAGTGTGAAAGGGGGGAACACTGAAGCTTTCTTT
D gene: -; V gene: TRBV27; clone size: -; J gene: TRBJ2-5; CDR3 length: 16; CDR3 protein: CASSGAGANYQETQYF; CDR3 DNA: TGTGCCAGCAGTGGGGCGGGGGCCAACTACCAAGAGACCCAGTACTTC
D gene: TRBD1; V gene: TRBV2; clone size: -; J gene: TRBJ1-2; CDR3 length: 14; CDR3 protein: CASSVVGQYDGYTF; CDR3 DNA: TGTGCCAGCAGTGTGGTGGGACAGTACGATGGCTACACCTTC
D gene: -; V gene: TRBV5-4; clone size: few; J gene: TRBJ1-1; CDR3 length: 14; CDR3 protein: CASSLARGNTEAFF; CDR3 DNA: TGTGCCAGCAGCTTGGCTAGGGGGAACACTGAAGCTTTCTTT
D gene: -; V gene: TRBV5-4; clone size: -; J gene: TRBJ1-2; CDR3 length: 12; CDR3 protein: CASSQDIYGYTF; CDR3 DNA: TGTGCCAGCAGCCAGGATATCTATGGCTACACCTTC
D gene: -; V gene: TRBV6-4; clone size: -; J gene: TRBJ1-3; CDR3 length: 16; CDR3 protein: CASSPGHTSSGNTIYF; CDR3 DNA: TGTGCCAGCAGTCCGGGACACACATCCTCTGGAAACACCATATATTTT
D gene: -; V gene: TRBV4-3; clone size: few; J gene: TRBJ2-2; CDR3 length: 16; CDR3 protein: CASSQGFGSGTGELFF; CDR3 DNA: TGCGCCAGCAGCCAGGGGTTCGGGAGCGGCACCGGGGAGCTGTTTTTT
D gene: -; V gene: TRBV28; clone size: -; J gene: TRBJ1-5; CDR3 length: 14; CDR3 protein: CASSRTVWNQPQHF; CDR3 DNA: TGTGCCAGCAGTAGGACAGTCTGGAATCAGCCCCAGCATTTT
D gene: TRBD1; V gene: TRBV19; clone size: once; J gene: TRBJ2-1; CDR3 length: 13; CDR3 protein: CASGTGAYNEQFF; CDR3 DNA: TGTGCCAGTGGGACAGGGGCTTACAATGAGCAGTTCTTC
D gene: -; V gene: TRBV9; clone size: -; J gene: TRBJ1-2; CDR3 length: 13; CDR3 protein: CASRSQDRYGYTF; CDR3 DNA: TGTGCCAGCAGGAGTCAGGATCGATATGGCTACACCTTC
D gene: -; V gene: TRBV4-1; clone size: -; J gene: TRBJ2-1; CDR3 length: 13; CDR3 protein: CASSPGVGYEQFF; CDR3 DNA: TGCGCCAGCAGCCCGGGGGTGGGGTATGAGCAGTTCTTC
D gene: TRBD1; V gene: TRBV5-4; clone size: -; J gene: TRBJ1-5; CDR3 length: 14; CDR3 protein: CASSSRGQDQPQHF; CDR3 DNA: TGTGCCAGCAGCTCCCGCGGACAGGATCAGCCCCAGCATTTT
D gene: -; V gene: TRBV19; clone size: -; J gene: TRBJ2-7; CDR3 length: 14; CDR3 protein: CASSIGSPTYEQYF; CDR3 DNA: TGTGCCAGTAGTATAGGGTCGCCAACCTACGAGCAGTACTTC
D gene: TRBD1; V gene: TRBV19; clone size: -; J gene: TRBJ2-7; CDR3 length: 16; CDR3 protein: CASSAAGTGGPYEQYF; CDR3 DNA: TGTGCCAGTAGTGCCGCCGGGACAGGGGGACCCTACGAGCAGTACTTC
D gene: TRBD1; V gene: TRBV7-9; clone size: once; J gene: TRBJ1-1; CDR3 length: 16; CDR3 protein: CASSPAPGQGDTEAFF; CDR3 DNA: TGTGCCAGCAGCCCGGCGCCGGGACAGGGAGACACTGAAGCTTTCTTT
D gene: TRBD1; V gene: TRBV4-2; clone size: -; J gene: TRBJ1-2; CDR3 length: 17; CDR3 protein: CASSQDLVNRGEYGYTF; CDR3 DNA: TGTGCCAGCAGCCAAGATCTAGTAAACAGGGGAGAATATGGCTACACCTTC
D gene: -; V gene: TRBV7-9; clone size: -; J gene: TRBJ2-5; CDR3 length: 14; CDR3 protein: CASSYRGPEGTQYF; CDR3 DNA: TGTGCCAGCAGCTACAGAGGGCCAGAAGGGACCCAGTACTTC
D gene: -; V gene: TRBV27; clone size: -; J gene: TRBJ2-7; CDR3 length: 13; CDR3 protein: CASSLSVNYEQYF; CDR3 DNA: TGTGCCAGCAGTTTGTCAGTAAACTACGAGCAGTACTTC